Presented here are 18 T cell receptor beta chains from one specimen sequenced in a study of blood T cell repertoires in COVID-19. Here immunoSEQ multiplex PCR was the method, and the copy in TCRdb shows in-frame clones only, minus some. Found here are 150,000 or so clones, under 85% of them singletons; the top ten hold approximately 13%. The sample taken for sequencing was peripheral blood. Source of these receptors: a man aged 65 to 85 who had recovered from COVID-19.

The chain combines TRBV10-3 with TRBJ1-6, with D possibly TRBD1 on 5 matching bases. Germline CDR1 and CDR2: ENHRY and SYGVKD. V was cut by 4 bases and J by 5 bases, with 9 bases left in between. The CDR3 is 14 amino acids. The CDR3 here is CAISGGGNNSPLHF. In DNA form, the CDR3 reads TGTGCCATCAGTGGGGGGGGTAATAATTCACCCCTCCACTTT.

The gene calls are TRBV5-1 and TRBJ2-7; 8 nucleotides agree with TRBD2. Germline-derived CDR1 and CDR2 are SGHRS and YFSETQ. The CDR3 totals 15 residues. The J segment lost 1 base and the V segment lost 6 bases, leaving 9 bases of the junction unmatched. The CDR3: CASTEGGGRSYEQYF. CDR3 sequence (DNA): TGCGCCAGCACCGAGGGAGGCGGGAGGTCCTACGAGCAGTACTTC.

The V call is TRBV19, the J call TRBJ2-2; 9 bases line up with TRBD1. V trimming: 0 bases; J trimming: 7 bases; junction bases outside the gene matches: 9. The CDR3 has 17 amino acids. In germline, CDR1 is LNHDA, CDR2 SQIVND (reference sequence). CDR3 protein: CASSIDGGTGFVGELFF. CDR3 bases: TGTGCCAGTAGTATAGATGGTGGGACAGGGTTCGTCGGGGAGCTGTTTTTT.

The rearrangement links TRBV4-1 to TRBJ1-4; D gene unclear. V was cut by 6 bases and J by 3 bases, with 14 bases left in between. The CDR3 consists of 15 residues. CDR1 is MGHRA and CDR2 is YSYEKL in the germline V gene. CDR3 in DNA: TGCGCCAGCAGGACTACGGGAGTAGCTAATGAAAAACTGTTTTTT. Protein sequence: CASRTTGVANEKLFF.

The rearrangement links TRBV19 to TRBJ2-5, with a weak D call TRBD2 (7 bases). CDR3 length equals 14 residues. The germline CDR1 and CDR2 sequences are LNHDA and SQIVND (reference sequence). Between the trimmed V and J ends, which lost 7 bases and 5 bases, there was a span of 17 bases. The CDR3 nucleotides read TGTGCCAGTAAATCGGGGGGCCCCCGGGAGACCCAGTACTTC. It specifies CASKSGGPRETQYF.

This clone turned up a few times. The chain links TRBV2 to TRBJ1-1; D possibly corresponds to TRBD1 (6 bases). The CDR3 totals 13 residues. V gave up 5 bases and J gave up 9 bases, with 16 bases separating them. The germline V gene has CDR1 SNHLY and CDR2 FYNNEI. The CDR3: CASSMVRGFQAFF. The CDR3 DNA sequence: TGTGCCAGCAGTATGGTCAGGGGTTTTCAAGCTTTCTTT.

This clone showed up just once. The chain employs TRBV18 and TRBJ2-7; the D gene is possibly TRBD1 (5 bases). The germline V and J ends were trimmed by 3 bases and 1 base, with 16 bases remaining between them. The CDR3 sequence is 16 residues long. Looked up from germline, CDR1 is KGHSH and CDR2 is LQKENI. The CDR3 nucleotides read TGTGCCAGCTCACCCCGAAATGGACAATTTTCCTACGAGCAGTACTTC. It codes for CASSPRNGQFSYEQYF.

V and J are TRBV6-5 and TRBJ1-1; 7 nucleotides match TRBD1. Germline lookup yields CDR1 MNHEY and CDR2 SVGAGI. V trimming: 6 bases; J trimming: 4 bases; junction bases outside the gene matches: 8. This CDR3 has 14 residues. This CDR3 is CASSADRVGTEAFF. Here the CDR3 DNA reads TGTGCCAGCAGCGCCGACAGGGTTGGCACTGAAGCTTTCTTT.

This sequence joins TRBV5-1 and TRBJ2-7, with 11 nucleotides matching TRBD2. The V gene's germline CDR1 is SGHRS and CDR2 YFSETQ. The CDR3 has 16 amino acids. V lost 0 bases and J lost 7; bases outside the gene matches: 9. CDR3 sequence: CASSLELAGGFGEQYF. The CDR3 nucleotides read TGCGCCAGCAGCTTGGAGCTAGCGGGAGGTTTTGGGGAGCAGTACTTC.

The gene calls are TRBV5-4 and TRBJ2-1; no reliable D call. V lost 1 base and J 0 bases, leaving 5 bases between the germline ends. The CDR3 extends over 14 amino acids. Germline values: CDR1 SGHNT, CDR2 YYREEE (reference sequence). Here the CDR3 reads CASSLPGSYNEQFF. CDR3 bases: TGTGCCAGCAGCTTGCCGGGCTCCTACAATGAGCAGTTCTTC.

This chain joins TRBV5-1 and TRBJ2-5; 12 bases fit TRBD1. This CDR3 region has 15 residues. V trimming: 4 bases; J trimming: 5 bases; junction bases outside the gene matches: 6. Germline CDR1 and CDR2: SGHRS and YFSETQ. Written as DNA, the CDR3 is TGCGCCAGCAGCCCTGGGACAGGGGGCCGGGAGACCCAGTACTTC. It yields the protein CASSPGTGGRETQYF.

The chain couples TRBV6-5 to TRBJ2-2, with a weak D call TRBD1 (6 bases). V lost 7 bases and J 8 bases, leaving 20 bases between the germline ends. The CDR3 has 15 residues. CDR1 and CDR2 (germline): MNHEY, SVGAGI. CDR3 nucleotides: TGTGCCAGCAAACCGGGACAAGACTTGTGGGGGGAGCTGTTTTTT. Translating gives CASKPGQDLWGELFF.

CDR3 region: CASSLFAGDINYGYTF. CDR3 DNA: TGTGCCAGCAGTTTATTCGCGGGGGACATTAACTATGGCTACACCTTC. The rearrangement uses TRBV6-5 and TRBJ1-2; maybe TRBD1 (6 bases). CDR3 length: 16 residues. Looked up from germline, CDR1 is MNHEY and CDR2 is SVGAGI. V was cut by 4 bases and J by 1 base, with 16 bases left in between.

The chain uses TRBV13 and TRBJ2-7, with TRBD1 identical over 8 bases. The germline CDR1 and CDR2 sequences are PRHDT and FYEKMQ (reference sequence). This CDR3 has 16 amino acids. The trim removed 1 base at V and 2 bases at J, leaving 7 bases unmatched. The CDR3 DNA follows: TGTGCCAGCAGCTTAGAGAGTTTGGGACAGGCCTACGAGCAGTACTTC. Amino acids: CASSLESLGQAYEQYF.

This clone was detected once. The rearrangement links TRBV7-2 to TRBJ2-5; D is perhaps TRBD1 (6 bases). V gave up 1 base and J gave up 4 bases, with 10 bases separating them. This CDR3 is built from 14 residues. Germline V CDR1 and CDR2: SGHTA, FQGNSA. In nucleotides, the CDR3 is TGTGCCAGCAGCTTAGGTCTGGGGGCAGAGACCCAGTACTTC. Translation gives CASSLGLGAETQYF.

J is TRBJ2-1 and V is TRBV19; TRBD2 is a possible D gene (6 bases). Germline V gives CDR1 LNHDA, CDR2 SQIVND (reference sequence). The CDR3 totals 16 residues. V lost 2 bases and J 4 bases, leaving 15 bases between the germline ends. This CDR3 is CASSISGLVNYNEQFF. CDR3 bases: TGTGCCAGTAGTATATCGGGACTGGTGAATTACAATGAGCAGTTCTTC.

V gene TRBV25-1 combines with J gene TRBJ1-4, with 8 nucleotides matching TRBD1. Losses at the gene ends were 5 bases for V and 6 bases for J; bases not matched to a gene: 5. The CDR3 has 14 residues. Germline V CDR1 and CDR2: MGHDK, SYGVNS. The CDR3 DNA follows: TGTGCCAGCAGTCGTCACAGGGGGGATGAAAAACTGTTTTTT. It specifies CASSRHRGDEKLFF. The whole variable domain, remainder taken from reference TRBV25-1 and TRBJ1-4, is EADIYQTPRYLVIGTGKKITLECSQTMGHDKMYWYQQDPGMELHLIHYSYGVNSTEKGDLSSESTVSRIRTEHFPLTLESARPSHTSQYLCASSRHRGDEKLFFGSGTQLSVL.

The chain carries TRBV6-5 and TRBJ2-5, with 9 bases fitting TRBD2. Germline lookup yields CDR1 MNHEY and CDR2 SVGAGI. V lost 11 bases, J lost 4 bases, and 11 bases stayed unmatched. The CDR3 runs 14 residues. The CDR3 nucleotides read TGTGCCGGAGGTAGCGGGAGTGTCTTAGAGACCCAGTACTTC. This gives the protein CAGGSGSVLETQYF.